These T cell receptor beta chains were read from a single sample in a study of blood T cell repertoires in COVID-19. This table comes from immunoSEQ multiplex PCR, and its TCRdb copy is limited to in-frame clones, with some not included. This table holds 110,000 to 150,000 clones, around 80% found once. The material sequenced was peripheral blood. The source is a man between 60 and 70 years old with acute or convalescent COVID-19. CDR3s include the opening cysteine and the closing phenylalanine or tryptophan. A D gene is named only where the DNA matches it firmly. The size of a clone is reported for some rows only, either as once, few or many, or as a class for expanded clones.

d_call: TRBD2
v_call: TRBV6-2/TRBV6-3
cdr3_length: 17
j_call: TRBJ2-7
clone_size: .
cdr3_nt: TGTGCCAGCAGTTACTCGCTAGTAATAGCGGGGGCCTACGAGCAGTACTTC
cdr3_aa: CASSYSLVIAGAYEQYF

d_call: .
v_call: TRBV2
cdr3_length: 16
j_call: TRBJ1-4
clone_size: .
cdr3_nt: TGTGCCAGCAGTGAATCACTCGGGAAGGCAAATGAAAAACTGTTTTTT
cdr3_aa: CASSESLGKANEKLFF

d_call: .
v_call: TRBV28
cdr3_length: 13
j_call: TRBJ1-2
clone_size: .
cdr3_nt: TGTGCCAGCAGTTTAACGGGTAACTATGGCTACACCTTC
cdr3_aa: CASSLTGNYGYTF

d_call: .
v_call: TRBV7-2
cdr3_length: 13
j_call: TRBJ2-5
clone_size: .
cdr3_nt: TGTGCCAGCAGCTCGGACTATCTTGCGACCCAGTACTTC
cdr3_aa: CASSSDYLATQYF

d_call: TRBD1
v_call: TRBV2
cdr3_length: 15
j_call: TRBJ1-5
clone_size: .
cdr3_nt: TGTGCCAGCCGTTCCCCCGACAGGGACGGACAGCCCCAGCATTTT
cdr3_aa: CASRSPDRDGQPQHF

d_call: TRBD1
v_call: TRBV30
cdr3_length: 15
j_call: TRBJ2-5
clone_size: .
cdr3_nt: TGTGCCTGGAGCCCCATACAGGGGGCGCGGGAGACCCAGTACTTC
cdr3_aa: CAWSPIQGARETQYF

d_call: .
v_call: TRBV25-1
cdr3_length: 14
j_call: TRBJ2-2
clone_size: .
cdr3_nt: TGTGCCAGCGGTAAGGACAGTCGAACCGGGGAGCTGTTTTTT
cdr3_aa: CASGKDSRTGELFF

d_call: .
v_call: TRBV19
cdr3_length: 13
j_call: TRBJ2-3
clone_size: .
cdr3_nt: TGTGCCACCAGAGGCCTGGCGGAAGATACGCAGTATTTT
cdr3_aa: CATRGLAEDTQYF

d_call: .
v_call: TRBV5-5
cdr3_length: 12
j_call: TRBJ2-2
clone_size: .
cdr3_nt: TGTGCCAGCAGCCTATCCACCGGGGAGCTGTTTTTT
cdr3_aa: CASSLSTGELFF

d_call: TRBD2
v_call: TRBV27
cdr3_length: 16
j_call: TRBJ2-1
clone_size: few
cdr3_nt: TGTGCCAGCACCCCAATAGCGGGAAGTTCCTACAATGAGCAGTTCTTC
cdr3_aa: CASTPIAGSSYNEQFF

d_call: TRBD1
v_call: TRBV18
cdr3_length: 16
j_call: TRBJ2-3
clone_size: once
cdr3_nt: TGTGCCAGCTCACCTTCCCGCGGGACAGGGAAAGATACGCAGTATTTT
cdr3_aa: CASSPSRGTGKDTQYF

d_call: TRBD1
v_call: TRBV27
cdr3_length: 15
j_call: TRBJ1-1
clone_size: .
cdr3_nt: TGTGCCAGCAGTTTGGGCCCGACAGGGTACACTGAAGCTTTCTTT
cdr3_aa: CASSLGPTGYTEAFF

d_call: .
v_call: TRBV6-5
cdr3_length: 12
j_call: TRBJ2-1
clone_size: .
cdr3_nt: TGTGCCAGCAGTTACTTGACGGGGGAGCAGTTCTTC
cdr3_aa: CASSYLTGEQFF

d_call: .
v_call: TRBV6-1
cdr3_length: 14
j_call: TRBJ1-1
clone_size: .
cdr3_nt: TGTGCCAGCAGTCCTATTAGCCCCGGGGCTGAAGCTTTCTTT
cdr3_aa: CASSPISPGAEAFF

d_call: TRBD1
v_call: TRBV4-2
cdr3_length: 16
j_call: TRBJ2-5
clone_size: .
cdr3_nt: TGTGCCAGCAGCCAAAAGGTTGGGACAGTCCAAGAGACCCAGTACTTC
cdr3_aa: CASSQKVGTVQETQYF

d_call: .
v_call: TRBV3-1/TRBV3-2
cdr3_length: 14
j_call: TRBJ1-1
clone_size: .
cdr3_nt: TGTGCCAGCAGCCAATCCGTGAGGGATCTTGAAGCTTTCTTT
cdr3_aa: CASSQSVRDLEAFF

d_call: .
v_call: TRBV5-1
cdr3_length: 15
j_call: TRBJ2-5
clone_size: .
cdr3_nt: TGCGCCAGCAGCTTTGGGAGAAAAGGGCAAGAGACCCAGTACTTC
cdr3_aa: CASSFGRKGQETQYF

d_call: .
v_call: TRBV6-5
cdr3_length: 16
j_call: TRBJ1-2
clone_size: once
cdr3_nt: TGTGCCAGCAGTTACTCGATCGGAGGGGACCTCTATGGCTACACCTTC
cdr3_aa: CASSYSIGGDLYGYTF

d_call: .
v_call: TRBV9
cdr3_length: 13
j_call: TRBJ1-1
clone_size: .
cdr3_nt: TGTGCCAGCAGCGTCAGGGTAGGCACTGAAGCTTTCTTT
cdr3_aa: CASSVRVGTEAFF

d_call: .
v_call: TRBV4-3
cdr3_length: 16
j_call: TRBJ2-7
clone_size: .
cdr3_nt: TGCGCCAGCAGCCAAGAGGAAAGGCAGGCCCCCTACGAGCAGTACTTC
cdr3_aa: CASSQEERQAPYEQYF

d_call: TRBD1
v_call: TRBV5-6
cdr3_length: 17
j_call: TRBJ1-1
clone_size: .
cdr3_nt: TGTGCCAGCAGCTTCATTCCGACAGGGGGCAGGAACACTGAAGCTTTCTTT
cdr3_aa: CASSFIPTGGRNTEAFF

d_call: TRBD2
v_call: TRBV3-1/TRBV3-2
cdr3_length: 14
j_call: TRBJ2-5
clone_size: .
cdr3_nt: TGTGCCAGTTTTGGAAGCGCGGGAGAAGAGACCCAGTACTTC
cdr3_aa: CASFGSAGEETQYF

d_call: .
v_call: TRBV25-1
cdr3_length: 14
j_call: TRBJ1-5
clone_size: .
cdr3_nt: TGTGCCAGCAGATCGACAGGCAGCAATCAGCCCCAGCATTTT
cdr3_aa: CASRSTGSNQPQHF

d_call: TRBD1
v_call: TRBV9
cdr3_length: 16
j_call: TRBJ1-4
clone_size: .
cdr3_nt: TGTGCCAGCAGCGTAAGACAGGGGGCCCTTAATGAAAAACTGTTTTTT
cdr3_aa: CASSVRQGALNEKLFF

d_call: .
v_call: TRBV18
cdr3_length: 13
j_call: TRBJ2-2
clone_size: .
cdr3_nt: TGTGCCAGCACCTCCAGGGACACCGGGGAGCTGTTTTTT
cdr3_aa: CASTSRDTGELFF

d_call: .
v_call: TRBV9
cdr3_length: 16
j_call: TRBJ2-2
clone_size: few
cdr3_nt: TGTGCCAGCAGCGTAGCTGCAGGGCCGAACACCGGGGAGCTGTTTTTT
cdr3_aa: CASSVAAGPNTGELFF

d_call: TRBD1
v_call: TRBV4-2
cdr3_length: 15
j_call: TRBJ1-4
clone_size: .
cdr3_nt: TGTGCCAGCAGCCCTGGACAGGGACAGGATGAGGAACTGTTTTTT
cdr3_aa: CASSPGQGQDEELFF

d_call: TRBD1
v_call: TRBV2
cdr3_length: 16
j_call: TRBJ1-1
clone_size: .
cdr3_nt: TGTGCCAGCAGTGGGTCAGGGGGAAATCTTCGGACTGAAGCTTTCTTT
cdr3_aa: CASSGSGGNLRTEAFF

d_call: .
v_call: TRBV5-1
cdr3_length: 14
j_call: TRBJ2-3
clone_size: .
cdr3_nt: TGCGCCAGCAGCTCCGCCTCCCAGGCAGATACGCAGTATTTT
cdr3_aa: CASSSASQADTQYF

d_call: .
v_call: TRBV6-5
cdr3_length: 12
j_call: TRBJ1-2
clone_size: .
cdr3_nt: TGTGCCAGCAGTCCCCGGGGAGATGGCTACACCTTC
cdr3_aa: CASSPRGDGYTF

d_call: TRBD1
v_call: TRBV4-1
cdr3_length: 15
j_call: TRBJ1-5
clone_size: .
cdr3_nt: TGCGCCAGCAGCCAGGGACAGGGCGGGCTTCAGCCCCAGCATTTT
cdr3_aa: CASSQGQGGLQPQHF

d_call: TRBD1
v_call: TRBV2
cdr3_length: 15
j_call: TRBJ1-4
clone_size: few
cdr3_nt: TGTGCCAGCAGAGATAGGACAGGGGGTTTTGAAAAACTGTTTTTT
cdr3_aa: CASRDRTGGFEKLFF

d_call: TRBD2
v_call: TRBV28
cdr3_length: 15
j_call: TRBJ2-1
clone_size: .
cdr3_nt: TGTGCCAGCAGCCGAGCGGGAGGGTCCTACAATGAGCAGTTCTTC
cdr3_aa: CASSRAGGSYNEQFF

d_call: TRBD2
v_call: TRBV9
cdr3_length: 15
j_call: TRBJ2-7
clone_size: .
cdr3_nt: TGTGCCAGCAGCGTCCATGGGACTACGGACTACGAGCAGTACTTC
cdr3_aa: CASSVHGTTDYEQYF

d_call: .
v_call: TRBV27
cdr3_length: 14
j_call: TRBJ1-1
clone_size: few
cdr3_nt: TGTGCCAGCCAAGGCGGGTCCCTGAACACTGAAGCTTTCTTT
cdr3_aa: CASQGGSLNTEAFF

d_call: TRBD1
v_call: TRBV9
cdr3_length: 14
j_call: TRBJ2-4
clone_size: many
cdr3_nt: TGTGCCAGCAGCGGGGGGACAGGGGGAAACATTCAGTACTTC
cdr3_aa: CASSGGTGGNIQYF

d_call: TRBD1
v_call: TRBV11-2
cdr3_length: 15
j_call: TRBJ1-1
clone_size: .
cdr3_nt: TGTGCCAGCAGCTCTCGTAACAGGGGCAGCACTGAAGCTTTCTTT
cdr3_aa: CASSSRNRGSTEAFF

d_call: .
v_call: TRBV16
cdr3_length: 15
j_call: TRBJ2-2
clone_size: .
cdr3_nt: TGTGCCAGCCTACCAAGCCGGACACAGACCGGGGAGCTGTTTTTT
cdr3_aa: CASLPSRTQTGELFF

d_call: .
v_call: TRBV5-1
cdr3_length: 15
j_call: TRBJ2-6
clone_size: .
cdr3_nt: TGCGCCAGCAGCTTGACAGGTTCTGGGGCCAACGTCCTGACTTTC
cdr3_aa: CASSLTGSGANVLTF

d_call: .
v_call: TRBV5-4
cdr3_length: 14
j_call: TRBJ2-5
clone_size: .
cdr3_nt: TGTGCCAGCAGTCGAAAAGGCAGCGAAGAGACCCAGTACTTC
cdr3_aa: CASSRKGSEETQYF

d_call: .
v_call: TRBV7-9
cdr3_length: 15
j_call: TRBJ2-5
clone_size: once
cdr3_nt: TGTGCCAGCAGCCCTAGCGAGGGGGCAGGGGAGACCCAGTACTTC
cdr3_aa: CASSPSEGAGETQYF

d_call: .
v_call: TRBV18
cdr3_length: 11
j_call: TRBJ2-1
clone_size: .
cdr3_nt: TGTGCCAGCTCAGGGGAGAATGAGCAGTTCTTC
cdr3_aa: CASSGENEQFF

d_call: .
v_call: TRBV3-1/TRBV3-2
cdr3_length: 14
j_call: TRBJ2-1
clone_size: .
cdr3_nt: TGTGCCAGCAGCCAAGTTTCAGGGCAGGGTGAGCAGTTCTTC
cdr3_aa: CASSQVSGQGEQFF

d_call: .
v_call: TRBV4-3
cdr3_length: 12
j_call: TRBJ1-5
clone_size: .
cdr3_nt: TGCGCCAGCAGCCAAGAGGGGGGGCCCCAGCATTTT
cdr3_aa: CASSQEGGPQHF

d_call: TRBD1
v_call: TRBV2
cdr3_length: 15
j_call: TRBJ1-2
clone_size: .
cdr3_nt: TGTGCCAGCAGTGAAGCAAAGGGACAGCGCTGGGGCTACACCTTC
cdr3_aa: CASSEAKGQRWGYTF

d_call: .
v_call: TRBV24-1
cdr3_length: 15
j_call: TRBJ1-5
clone_size: .
cdr3_nt: TGTGCCACCAGTGACGGGAGGGGGGATGGTCAGCCCCAGCATTTT
cdr3_aa: CATSDGRGDGQPQHF

d_call: .
v_call: TRBV30
cdr3_length: 15
j_call: TRBJ2-4
clone_size: .
cdr3_nt: TGTGCCTGGAGTGTTCGGGCGGGAGCCAAAAACATTCAGTACTTC
cdr3_aa: CAWSVRAGAKNIQYF

d_call: .
v_call: TRBV7-8
cdr3_length: 18
j_call: TRBJ2-2
clone_size: .
cdr3_nt: TGTGCCAGCAGCTTAGGTGGTGGGGCAGGGGCGAGAACCGGGGAGCTGTTTTTT
cdr3_aa: CASSLGGGAGARTGELFF

d_call: .
v_call: TRBV2
cdr3_length: 13
j_call: TRBJ1-1
clone_size: .
cdr3_nt: TGTGCCAGTTTGCGAGGGTCGGGCACTGAAGCTTTCTTT
cdr3_aa: CASLRGSGTEAFF

d_call: .
v_call: TRBV6-5
cdr3_length: 14
j_call: TRBJ1-1
clone_size: .
cdr3_nt: TGTGCCAGCAGTTACTCGCGCGGGAACACTGAAGCTTTCTTT
cdr3_aa: CASSYSRGNTEAFF

d_call: .
v_call: TRBV6-2/TRBV6-3
cdr3_length: 18
j_call: TRBJ1-4
clone_size: .
cdr3_nt: TGTGCCAGCAGTTACTCTCTCCACCTGACGGGAACTAATAAAAAACTGTTTTTT
cdr3_aa: CASSYSLHLTGTNKKLFF

d_call: .
v_call: TRBV6-1
cdr3_length: 12
j_call: TRBJ2-3
clone_size: few
cdr3_nt: TGTGCCAGCAGTGAAGCGCCGGGTACGCAGTATTTT
cdr3_aa: CASSEAPGTQYF

d_call: TRBD1
v_call: TRBV28
cdr3_length: 13
j_call: TRBJ2-1
clone_size: .
cdr3_nt: TGTGCCACGGATCCGGGACAGGGTAATGAGCAGTTCTTC
cdr3_aa: CATDPGQGNEQFF